This T cell receptor (beta chain) was found in a study of blood T cell repertoires in COVID-19. The CDR3 is made up of 15 amino acids. Germline V gene data show CDR1 as SQVTM and CDR2 as ANQGSEA. The J segment lost 7 bases and the V segment lost 6 bases, leaving 13 bases of the junction unmatched. This clone was counted once. TCRdb's copy holds only in-frame clones and misses some; the assay was immunoSEQ multiplex PCR. The data show more than 90,000 clones, with around 90% seen just once and around 20% held by the top ten. The chain has TRBV29-1 and TRBJ2-1, with 9 bases identical to TRBD1. The specimen sequenced was peripheral blood. The receptor's source is a woman aged 60-75 years with COVID-19, enrolled during active disease. The CDR3 region is CSVAEGTGWSNEQFF. The DNA for the CDR3 is TGCAGCGTGGCGGAGGGGACAGGGTGGAGTAATGAGCAGTTCTTC.